The T cell receptor (beta chain) under discussion was sequenced for a study of response to subunit inactivated influenza vaccine. TCRdb ran MiXCR on the RT-PCR reads and lists one entry per CDR3 protein. The sample includes more than 400,000 distinct CDR3 sequences, approximately 9.9% of them seen just once. This clonotype has a count of ten or more. Unmatched junction bases numbered 6, after V lost 0 bases and J lost 2 bases. The CDR3 contains 17 residues. Germline loops: CDR1 LGHNA, CDR2 YSLEER. The chain carries TRBV4-3 and TRBJ2-7; 11 nucleotides align to TRBD2. This specimen consisted of PBMCs from blood, obtained roughly 46 days after vaccination. This clonotype was sampled from a man aged 50 to 60 who received an inactivated influenza vaccine. CDR3 protein: CASSQELAGAPTYEQYF. CDR3 bases: TGCGCCAGCAGCCAAGAACTAGCGGGAGCTCCCACCTACGAGCAGTACTTC.